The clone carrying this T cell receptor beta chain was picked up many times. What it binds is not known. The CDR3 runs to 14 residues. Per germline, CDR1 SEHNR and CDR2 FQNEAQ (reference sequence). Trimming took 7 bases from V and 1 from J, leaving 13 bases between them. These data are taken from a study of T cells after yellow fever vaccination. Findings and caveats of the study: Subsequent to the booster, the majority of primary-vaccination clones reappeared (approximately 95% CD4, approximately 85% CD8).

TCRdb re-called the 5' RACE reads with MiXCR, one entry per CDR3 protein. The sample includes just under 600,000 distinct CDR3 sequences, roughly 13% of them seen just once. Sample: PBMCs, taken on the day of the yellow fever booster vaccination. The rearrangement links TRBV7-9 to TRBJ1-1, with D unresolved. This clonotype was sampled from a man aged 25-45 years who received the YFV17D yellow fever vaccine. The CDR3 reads CASTQWYGNTEAFF. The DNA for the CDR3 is TGTGCCAGCACCCAATGGTACGGGAACACTGAAGCTTTCTTT.